The T cell receptor beta chain under discussion was sequenced for a study of T cells in Graves' hyperthyroidism and ophthalmopathy. TCR beta CDR3 sequences were amplified from RNA transcripts. The TCR CDR3 first-round RT-PCR relied on the HTBI primer set. A single record per CDR3 protein comes from TCRdb applying MiXCR to the multiplex PCR reads. The top ten hold approximately 6.4% of the sample, which has fewer than 650,000 distinct CDR3 sequences, approximately 14% seen once. The ends lost 9 bases at V and 10 bases at J; junction bases unmatched: 11. The CDR3 is made up of 14 amino acids. CDR1 and CDR2 from the germline V gene are KGHDR and SFDVKD. In its sample, this clonotype was seen many times.

The gene calls are TRBV24-1 and TRBJ2-1; 10 nucleotides match TRBD2. Sequenced input: blood. The receptor comes from a woman in her late teens or twenties with Graves' ophthalmopathy. CDR3 sequence: CATGVAGGRWEQFF. In DNA, the CDR3 is TGTGCCACCGGAGTAGCGGGAGGTCGTTGGGAGCAGTTCTTC.